Presented here are 17 T cell receptor beta chains from one specimen sequenced in a study of cytomegalovirus exposure and HLA in healthy donors. Primers for the PCR totalled 60 Vbeta and 13 Jbeta. Data came from immunoSEQ multiplex PCR; TCRdb stores just in-frame clones and leaves some out. The sample includes 75,000 to 90,000 clones, about 69% of them seen just once. Source material: PBMCs. The receptors stem from a man in his sixties in good health and CMV-seronegative.

The chain joins TRBV4-1 to TRBJ2-7; D is uncertain. Germline CDR1 reads MGHRA; CDR2 reads YSYEKL. The CDR3 covers 13 residues. The V gene lost 5 bases and the J gene lost 0 bases, with 8 bases spanning the gap. CDR3 DNA: TGCGCCAGCAGCTTCAGAAACTCCTACGAGCAGTACTTC. This sequence encodes CASSFRNSYEQYF.

The chain is built from TRBV19 and TRBJ1-1; TRBD1 matches at 12 bases. The CDR3 spans 16 residues. With 5 bases clipped from V and 4 bases from J, the junction kept 8 bases outside the gene matches. Germline-derived CDR1 and CDR2 are LNHDA and SQIVND (reference sequence). The CDR3 bases are TGTGCCAGTAGTCCCAGGGACAGGGGGCTGGGCACTGAAGCTTTCTTT. Translation: CASSPRDRGLGTEAFF. Full variable domain (remainder filled in from reference TRBV19 and TRBJ1-1): DGGITQSPKYLFRKEGQNVTLSCEQNLNHDAMYWYRQDPGQGLRLIYYSQIVNDFQKGDIAEGYSVSREKKESFPLTVTSAQKNPTAFYLCASSPRDRGLGTEAFFGQGTRLTVV.

This chain uses TRBV6-5 with TRBJ1-2, with 7 nucleotides matching TRBD1. Germline values: CDR1 MNHEY, CDR2 SVGAGI. The CDR3 totals 15 residues. V lost 5 bases, J lost 6 bases, and 12 bases stayed unmatched. CDR3 loop: CASSRGPGGRDGYTF. DNA for the CDR3: TGTGCCAGCAGTAGGGGGCCAGGGGGACGGGATGGCTACACCTTC.

The chain combines TRBV18 with TRBJ2-5, with D perhaps TRBD1 (5 bases). With the DNA end fitting TRBJ2-7 better, the J assignment may be wrong. The V gene's germline CDR1 is KGHSH and CDR2 LQKENI. The CDR3 contains 13 residues. In nucleotides, the CDR3 is TGTGCCAGCTCACCTCTAGGGGCCTACGAGCAGTACTTC. It yields the protein CASSPLGAYEQYF.

The count of this clone is one. The J gene is TRBJ1-1, the V gene TRBV6-5, with D perhaps TRBD1 (5 bases). The CDR3 runs to 14 residues. Germline V lookup: CDR1 MNHEY, CDR2 SVGAGI. V lost 0 bases and J 11 bases, leaving 16 bases between the germline ends. The CDR3 coding sequence is TGTGCCAGCAGTTACTCAAGGGGAGGGGTGGCGGCTTTCTTT. It translates to CASSYSRGGVAAFF.

This clone was seen a few times. V and J are TRBV2 and TRBJ2-5; D may be TRBD2 (6 bases). CDR1 and CDR2 (germline): SNHLY, FYNNEI. With 9 bases removed from V and 3 bases from J, the gap between germline ends came to 14 bases. The CDR3 contains 13 residues. CDR3 sequence reads: CASSTRSEETQYF. CDR3 nucleotides: TGTGCCAGTTCGACTAGATCAGAAGAGACCCAGTACTTC. Full variable domain (missing parts from reference TRBV2 and TRBJ2-5): EPEVTQTPSHQVTQMGQEVILRCVPISNHLYFYWYRQILGQKVEFLVSFYNNEISEKSEIFDDQFSVERPDGSNFTLKIRSTKLEDSAMYFCASSTRSEETQYFGPGTRLLVL.

This clone appeared a few times. This chain joins TRBV30 and TRBJ1-3; 9 bases map to TRBD1. Germline CDR1 reads GTSNPN; CDR2 reads SVGIG (reference sequence). The CDR3 is 13 residues long. J was trimmed by 4 bases and V by 5 bases; bases with no gene match: 3. CDR3 sequence reads: CAWETGGGNTIYF. CDR3 bases: TGTGCCTGGGAAACAGGGGGCGGAAACACCATATATTTT.

J is TRBJ1-1 and V is TRBV18; possible D gene TRBD1, 5 bases. This CDR3 region has 13 residues. The ends were cut back, 6 bases at V and 3 bases at J, with 11 bases in the middle. CDR1 and CDR2 from the germline V gene are KGHSH and LQKENI. CDR3 in DNA: TGTGCCAGCTCCCCCGGACACTACACTGAAGCTTTCTTT. It is translated as CASSPGHYTEAFF. The variable domain in full, completed from reference TRBV18 and TRBJ1-1, reads NAGVMQNPRHLVRRRGQEARLRCSPMKGHSHVYWYRQLPEEGLKFMVYLQKENIIDESGMPKERFSAEFPKEGPSILRIQQVVRGDSAAYFCASSPGHYTEAFFGQGTRLTVV.

This clone was recorded a few times. CDR3 in DNA: TGTGCCAGCATCAGGACATCCGGTTGGGGTGGCTACACCTTC. This codes for CASIRTSGWGGYTF. The chain joins TRBV5-6 to TRBJ1-2, with D possibly matching TRBD1 (5 bases). Germline values: CDR1 SGHDT, CDR2 YYEEEE. The CDR3 is 14 residues long. V was trimmed by 6 bases and J by 7 bases, leaving 19 bases between them.

The chain is built from TRBV2 and TRBJ2-3; the D gene is possibly TRBD1 (5 bases). The CDR3 consists of 13 residues. Trimming took off 8 bases at V and 14 bases at J, with 23 bases between the two ends. Germline V gene lookup returns CDR1 SNHLY and CDR2 FYNNEI. For the CDR3, the DNA is TGTGCCAGCCGAAACACTCAGGGTGGCTATTCGTATTTT. Its protein is CASRNTQGGYSYF.

This chain links TRBV30 with TRBJ1-5; TRBD1 is a possible D gene (5 bases). Germline CDR1 reads GTSNPN; CDR2 reads SVGIG (reference sequence). The CDR3 has 15 amino acids. Trimming shortened V by 1 base and J by 4 bases, and 14 bases separated the two germline ends. DNA for the CDR3: TGTGCCTGGAGTGGAAGGGGACTTGAGAATCAGCCCCAGCATTTT. Its translation: CAWSGRGLENQPQHF.

The rearrangement links TRBV25-1 to TRBJ2-3; 8 bases map to TRBD2. The germline V gene has CDR1 MGHDK and CDR2 SYGVNS. The CDR3 length is 17 residues. The junction had 7 bases not matched to a gene; V was cut back by 0 bases and J by 2 bases. The CDR3 loop is CASSEYAAGGATDTQYF. CDR3 DNA sequence: TGTGCCAGCAGTGAATATGCAGCCGGGGGGGCCACAGATACGCAGTATTTT.

The chain carries TRBV29-1 and TRBJ2-3; 8 bases are shared with TRBD1. CDR1 and CDR2 from the germline V gene are SQVTM and ANQGSEA. The CDR3 length is 14 residues. With V trimmed by 6 bases and J by 3 bases, 8 bases remained unmatched. The CDR3 loop is CSVGTGEGTDTQYF. Here the CDR3 DNA reads TGCAGCGTCGGGACAGGCGAGGGTACAGATACGCAGTATTTT.

Ten or more counts support this clone. The chain carries TRBV5-6 and TRBJ1-3, with TRBD1 matching over 8 bases. Germline trimming cut 4 bases from V and 4 bases from J; bases unmatched to any gene: 10. CDR3 length equals 16 residues. Germline CDR1 reads SGHDT; CDR2 reads YYEEEE. The CDR3 DNA reads TGTGCCAGCAGCCTCGGGGGCAGGGGGCTGGGAAACACCATATATTTT. Translated, it gives CASSLGGRGLGNTIYF.

DNA for the CDR3: TGTGCCAGCAGCTTAGACATGGGGGGGGGTGAAGCTTTCTTT. This gives the protein CASSLDMGGGEAFF. The V and J genes are TRBV7-9 and TRBJ1-1, with TRBD1 as a possible D gene (5 bases). V shed 1 base and J shed 7 bases, with 13 bases lying between them. The CDR3 length is 14 residues. Germline V CDR1 and CDR2: SEHNR, FQNEAQ (reference sequence).

This chain links TRBV19 with TRBJ2-7; TRBD1 might be the D (6 bases). The CDR3 runs 13 residues. V was clipped by 2 bases and J by 2 bases, with 7 bases between them. Germline V CDR1 and CDR2: LNHDA, SQIVND (reference sequence). The CDR3 protein is CASSIQGTYEQYF. The DNA for the CDR3 is TGTGCCAGTAGTATACAGGGGACCTACGAGCAGTACTTC.

V gene TRBV9 combines with J gene TRBJ2-1; TRBD2 matches at 15 bases. V lost 0 bases and J lost 7; bases outside the gene matches: 5. The CDR3 extends over 17 amino acids. CDR1 is SGDLS, CDR2 YYNGEE, per germline. Here the CDR3 DNA reads TGTGCCAGCAGCGTAGATTTCGGGACTAGCGGGGGGAATGAGCAGTTCTTC. It encodes CASSVDFGTSGGNEQFF.